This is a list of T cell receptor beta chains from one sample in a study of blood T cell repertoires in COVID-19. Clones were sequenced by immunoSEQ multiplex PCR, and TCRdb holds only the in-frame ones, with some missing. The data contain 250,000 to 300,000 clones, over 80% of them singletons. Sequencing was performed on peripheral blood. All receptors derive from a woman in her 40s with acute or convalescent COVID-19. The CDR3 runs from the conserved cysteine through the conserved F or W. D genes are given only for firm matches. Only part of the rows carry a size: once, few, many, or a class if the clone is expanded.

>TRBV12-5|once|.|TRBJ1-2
TGTGCTAGTGGTCAAAGGAGAGACTATGGCTACACCTTC
CASGQRRDYGYTF
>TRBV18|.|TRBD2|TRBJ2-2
TGTGCCAGCTCACCTCAAATCCCACTAGCGGGGGCGAACACCGGGGAGCTGTTTTTT
CASSPQIPLAGANTGELFF
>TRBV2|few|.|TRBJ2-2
TGTGCCAGCAGAGGAGATTGGGAGCTGTTTTTT
CASRGDWELFF
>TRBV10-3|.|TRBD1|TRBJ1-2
TGTGCCATCAGAAGGGAGGACAGGGGAAACTATGGCTACACCTTC
CAIRREDRGNYGYTF
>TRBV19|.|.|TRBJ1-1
TGTGCCAGTAGTCCCCCAGGGAGGGGGAACACTGAAGCTTTCTTT
CASSPPGRGNTEAFF
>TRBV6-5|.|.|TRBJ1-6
TGTGCCAGCAGAAACCAGGGACTGAATAATTCACCCCTCCACTTT
CASRNQGLNNSPLHF
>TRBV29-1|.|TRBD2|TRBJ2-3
TGCAGCGTTGAACGGGGGGGTCGGGCAGATACGCAGTATTTT
CSVERGGRADTQYF
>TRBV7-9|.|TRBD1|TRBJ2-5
TGTGCCAGCAGCTTAGGGACAGGCGCTGTGTTGGAGACCCAGTACTTC
CASSLGTGAVLETQYF
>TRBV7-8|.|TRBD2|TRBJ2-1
TGTGCCAGCAGCGTTGGACTAGCGGGATCGTCCTACAATGAGCAGTTCTTC
CASSVGLAGSSYNEQFF
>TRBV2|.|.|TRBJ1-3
TGTGCCAGCAGTGAAGACAGGAGCTCTGGAAACACCATATATTTT
CASSEDRSSGNTIYF
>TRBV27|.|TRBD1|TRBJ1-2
TGTGCCAGCAGCTCGGTAGGACAGGGGGGGAACTATGGCTACACCTTC
CASSSVGQGGNYGYTF
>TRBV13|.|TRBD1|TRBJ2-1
TGTGCCAGCAGCGTCGGGACAGGGAGGAATGAGCAGTTCTTC
CASSVGTGRNEQFF
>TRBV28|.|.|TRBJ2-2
TGTGCCAGCAGTTTACGAGGGAACACCGGGGAGCTGTTTTTT
CASSLRGNTGELFF
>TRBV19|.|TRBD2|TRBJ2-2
TGTGCCAGTAGCGTCTCGGGACTAGCGCCTAAGGGGAGGGAGCTGTTTTTT
CASSVSGLAPKGRELFF
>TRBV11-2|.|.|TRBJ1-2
TGTGCCAGCAGCTTAGATCATACGGGATATGGCTACACCTTC
CASSLDHTGYGYTF
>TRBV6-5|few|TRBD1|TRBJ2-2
TGTGCCAGCAGTTACATGGGACAGGGGTACGGGGAGCTGTTTTTT
CASSYMGQGYGELFF
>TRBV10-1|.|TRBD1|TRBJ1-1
TGCGCCAGCGCACAGGGGGCGGACACTGAAGCTTTCTTT
CASAQGADTEAFF
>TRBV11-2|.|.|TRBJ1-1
TGTGCCAGCAGCCCCGTGAGGCCTAACACTGAAGCTTTCTTT
CASSPVRPNTEAFF
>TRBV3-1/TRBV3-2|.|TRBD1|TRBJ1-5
TGTGCCAGCAGCCTCAGGGGGCTAGGCCAGCCCCAGCATTTT
CASSLRGLGQPQHF
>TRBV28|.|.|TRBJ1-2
TGTGCCAGCAGTCTTCGGGGGACTTCCCTCACCTTC
CASSLRGTSLTF
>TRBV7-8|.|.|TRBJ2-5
TGTGCCAGCAGCTTGGGCAGGGCCCAAGAGACCCAGTACTTC
CASSLGRAQETQYF
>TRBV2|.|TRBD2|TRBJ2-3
TGTGCCAGCAGTGGGACGGCGACTAGCGGGGTGTTGAGGGGGCAGTATTTT
CASSGTATSGVLRGQYF
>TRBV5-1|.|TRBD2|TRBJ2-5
TGCGCCAGCAGCTTCGCGGGGGTACAAGAGACCCAGTACTTC
CASSFAGVQETQYF
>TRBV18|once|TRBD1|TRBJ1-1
TGTGCCAGCTCACCCGGTCGAGGGGGCAGTAACACTGAAGCTTTCTTT
CASSPGRGGSNTEAFF
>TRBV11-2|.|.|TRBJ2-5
TGTGCCAGCAGCTTCATGGCCATCTCGAAGGAGACCCAGTACTTC
CASSFMAISKETQYF
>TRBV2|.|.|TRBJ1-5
TGTGCCAGCTGTGTGAGGGGCAATCAGCCCCAGCATTTT
CASCVRGNQPQHF
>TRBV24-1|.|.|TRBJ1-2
TGTGCCACCAGTGACCGGGACATAGATGGCTACACCTTC
CATSDRDIDGYTF
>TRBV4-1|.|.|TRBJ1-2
TGCGCCAGCAGCCAAGAGTCAGGGGCCCAAGGGGGCTACACCTTC
CASSQESGAQGGYTF
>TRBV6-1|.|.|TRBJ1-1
TGTGCCAGCAGTGAACCCAATCAGCGGGCTACTGAAGCTTTCTTT
CASSEPNQRATEAFF
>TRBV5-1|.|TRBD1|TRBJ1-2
TGCGCCAGCAGCGCTACCGGGACAGGGTATGGCTACACCTTC
CASSATGTGYGYTF
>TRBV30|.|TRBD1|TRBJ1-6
TGTGCCTGGAGTGTAGTGGACAGGGAGAATTCACCCCTCCACTTT
CAWSVVDRENSPLHF
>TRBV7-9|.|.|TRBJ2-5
TGTGCCAGCAGATCAACCAGAGGCCTCCAAGAGACCCAGTACTTC
CASRSTRGLQETQYF
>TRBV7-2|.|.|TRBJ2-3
TGTGCCAGCAGCCGGGACTTCACAGATACGCAGTATTTT
CASSRDFTDTQYF
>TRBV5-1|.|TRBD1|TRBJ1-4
TGCGCCAGCAGCTGGGTGGACAGGGACAATGAAAAACTGTTTTTT
CASSWVDRDNEKLFF
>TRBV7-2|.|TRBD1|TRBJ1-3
TGTGCCAGCAGCTTCCGGACAGGCCTGAGCTCTGGAAACACCATATATTTT
CASSFRTGLSSGNTIYF
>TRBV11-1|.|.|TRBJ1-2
TGTGCCAGCAGCTTACAGGGAAAGGGCTACACCTTC
CASSLQGKGYTF
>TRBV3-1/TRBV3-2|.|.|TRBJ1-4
TGTGCCAGCAGTCCAACCGGGACTTTAGGACTGTTTTTT
CASSPTGTLGLFF
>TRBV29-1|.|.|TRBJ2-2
TGCAGCGTCCCCGGACAGAACACCGGGGAGCTGTTTTTT
CSVPGQNTGELFF
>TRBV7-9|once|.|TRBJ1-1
TGTGCCAGCAGCACACAGGGATGGCTGATGAACACTGAAGCTTTCTTT
CASSTQGWLMNTEAFF
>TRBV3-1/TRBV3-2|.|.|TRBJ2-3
TGTGCCAGCAGCTCGTACAGGTGGAGCACAGATACGCAGTATTTT
CASSSYRWSTDTQYF
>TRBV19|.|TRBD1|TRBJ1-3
TGTGCCAGTAGTACCAGGGGGGCGACAACCATATATTTT
CASSTRGATTIYF
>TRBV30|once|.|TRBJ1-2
TGTGCCTGGAGTTTGAGGGAGGGGTATGGCTACACCTTC
CAWSLREGYGYTF
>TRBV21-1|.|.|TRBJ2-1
TGTGCCAGCAGCAAAGTGGGGATGAGGGACAGGGTCTACAATGAGCAGTTCTTC
CASSKVGMRDRVYNEQFF
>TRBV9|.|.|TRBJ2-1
TGTGCCAGCAGCGTGTCTATCCTGGACAGGGAGGGGAGCTCCTACAATGAGCAGTTCTTC
CASSVSILDREGSSYNEQFF
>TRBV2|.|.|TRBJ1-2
TGTGCCAGCAGTGCGGGAGACAGATTATATGGCTACACCTTC
CASSAGDRLYGYTF
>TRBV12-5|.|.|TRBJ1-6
TGTGCTAGTGGTTTGGTGCGGAGCTCCTATAATTCACCCCTCCACTTT
CASGLVRSSYNSPLHF
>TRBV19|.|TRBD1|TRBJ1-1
TGTGCCAGTAGTTTCATAAGGGGACAGACTATGAACACTGAAGCTTTCTTT
CASSFIRGQTMNTEAFF
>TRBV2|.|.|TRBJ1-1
TGTGCCAGCAGCCGAGACAGAACCTTGAACACTGAAGCTTTCTTT
CASSRDRTLNTEAFF
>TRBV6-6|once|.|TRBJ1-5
TGTGCCAGCAGTTACCCTGGGAGTGGCGGGCAGCCCCAGCATTTT
CASSYPGSGGQPQHF